This T cell receptor beta chain is drawn from a study of cytomegalovirus exposure and HLA in healthy donors. Study at large: Previous work identified roughly 120 million unique TCR beta sequences from around 180 million T cells.

Study outcomes and limitations: In most subjects, TCR beta sequences reportedly gave accurate predictions of HLA-A and HLA-B alleles.

Researchers ran the PCR with 60 Vbeta and 13 Jbeta primers. Generated by immunoSEQ multiplex PCR, the TCRdb table keeps only in-frame clones and is missing some. The table shows roughly 100,000 clones, with over 60% occurring only once. To note about this clone: The antigen is unknown.

Donors consisted of healthy bone marrow donors. V lost 9 bases and J lost 0; bases outside the gene matches: 11. Germline V CDR1 and CDR2: LNHDA, SQIVND (reference sequence). The CDR3 is made up of 16 amino acids. The sequence was obtained from a boy between 10 and 17 years old in good health and CMV-seropositive. The specimen sequenced was PBMCs. This chain uses TRBV19 with TRBJ1-5; TRBD1 agrees at 7 bases. The CDR3 loop reads CASHTGATISNQPQHF. The DNA for the CDR3 is TGTGCCAGCCACACAGGGGCCACTATTAGCAATCAGCCCCAGCATTTT.